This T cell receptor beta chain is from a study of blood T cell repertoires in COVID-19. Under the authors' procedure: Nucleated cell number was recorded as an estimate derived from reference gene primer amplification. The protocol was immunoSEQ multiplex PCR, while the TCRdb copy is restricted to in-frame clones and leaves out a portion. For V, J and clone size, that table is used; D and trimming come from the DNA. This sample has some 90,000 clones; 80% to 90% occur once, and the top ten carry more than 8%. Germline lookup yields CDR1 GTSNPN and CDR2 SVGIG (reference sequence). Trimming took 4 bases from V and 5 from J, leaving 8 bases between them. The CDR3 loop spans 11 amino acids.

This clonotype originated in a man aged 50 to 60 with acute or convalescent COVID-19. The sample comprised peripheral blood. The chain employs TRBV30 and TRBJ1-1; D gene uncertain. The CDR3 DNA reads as TGTGCCTGGATGTTCCTGACTGAAGCTTTCTTT. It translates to CAWMFLTEAFF.